The T cell receptor beta chain described here comes from a study of spatial heterogeneity in lung cancer. Unique molecular identifiers tagged every individual TCR cDNA molecule. TCRdb re-derived calls from the 5' RACE reads in MiXCR, one entry per CDR3 protein. Seen here are around 110,000 distinct CDR3 sequences, less than 15% observed once, and the top ten hold 15% to 20%. The CDR3 runs 12 residues. Deletions cut 0 bases from V and 6 bases from J, with 9 bases between. From germline, CDR1 is DFQATT and CDR2 SNEGSKA (reference sequence). In its sample, this clonotype was seen many times. Time point in this sample: blood at routine non-recurrence follow-up after resection. Whole RNA obtained from tumor, nontumor lung or frozen PBMC underwent sequencing without sorting.

The rearrangement uses TRBV20-1 and TRBJ2-7, with unresolved D. The clonotype was recovered from a male donor with early-stage non-small cell lung cancer. This specimen consisted of PBMCs, obtained at follow-up. The CDR3 nucleotides read TGCAGTGCTAGAGATCTCCCCTCCGAGCAGTACTTC. This sequence encodes CSARDLPSEQYF.